The clone carrying this T cell receptor (beta chain) was detected a few times. Its specificity is not known. TCR beta CDR3 sequences were amplified from RNA transcripts. The HTBI primer set drove a first-round RT-PCR of the TCR CDR3. Via MiXCR, TCRdb re-called the multiplex PCR reads, giving one row per CDR3 protein. Here the sample spans more than 300,000 distinct CDR3 sequences, more than 11% being singletons. Used for diagnoses were clinical symptoms, serum thyroxine and TRAb, thyroid ultrasound and orbital computed tomography. These data belong to a study of T cells in Graves' hyperthyroidism and ophthalmopathy. Points from the study as a whole: The model predicted ophthalmopathy a median around six months before onset. Blood shared most expanded thyroid clonotypes above 0.001. A model built on 13 V-J features separated ophthalmopathy from stable hyperthyroidism.

The sequence came from a woman in her twenties or thirties with Graves' hyperthyroidism. Material for sequencing was blood.

The CDR3 DNA sequence: TGCAGCGTCTCACTAGCTATCATCTCGGGGGACACCGGGGAGCTGTTTTTT. It yields the protein CSVSLAIISGDTGELFF. The rearrangement links TRBV29-1 to TRBJ2-2; a weak D match, TRBD2 (6 bases). Germline V gene lookup returns CDR1 SQVTM and CDR2 ANQGSEA. Trimming took off 6 bases at V and 3 bases at J, with 23 bases between the two ends. The CDR3 is 17 amino acids.